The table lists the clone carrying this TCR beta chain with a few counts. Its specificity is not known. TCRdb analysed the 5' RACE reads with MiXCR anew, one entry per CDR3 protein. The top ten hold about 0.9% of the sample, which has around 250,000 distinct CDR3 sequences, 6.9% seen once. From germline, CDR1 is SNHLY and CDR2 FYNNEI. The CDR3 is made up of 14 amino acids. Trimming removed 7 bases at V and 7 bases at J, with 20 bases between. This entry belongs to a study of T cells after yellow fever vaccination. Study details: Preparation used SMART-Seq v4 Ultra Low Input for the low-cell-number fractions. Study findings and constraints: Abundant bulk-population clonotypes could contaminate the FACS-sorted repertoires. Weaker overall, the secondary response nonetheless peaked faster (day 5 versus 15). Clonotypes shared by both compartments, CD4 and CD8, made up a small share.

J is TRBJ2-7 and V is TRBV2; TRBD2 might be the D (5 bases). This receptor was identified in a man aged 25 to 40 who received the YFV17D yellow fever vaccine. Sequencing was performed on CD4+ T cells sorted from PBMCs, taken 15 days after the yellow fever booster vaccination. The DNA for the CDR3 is TGTGCCAGCACCCAGGCTAGTATATCGGGGGAGCAGTACTTC. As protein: CASTQASISGEQYF.